This section outlines one T cell receptor (beta chain) sequence together with its context. This CDR3 comprises 13 residues. The V segment lost 6 bases and the J segment 3 bases; nucleotides outside the gene matches: 2. CDR1 WNHNN and CDR2 SYGVQD come from the germline V gene (reference sequence). The sample originates from a study of cytomegalovirus exposure and HLA in healthy donors. Primers for the PCR totalled 60 Vbeta and 13 Jbeta. Assay: immunoSEQ multiplex PCR; the TCRdb copy retains only in-frame clones and omits some. Its table records 75,000 to 90,000 clones. The chain combines TRBV10-1 with TRBJ1-1; the match to TRBD1 covers 9 bases. Sequencing was performed on PBMCs. The TCR sequence derives from a woman aged 60-75 years in good health and CMV-seronegative. CDR3 DNA: TGCGCCAGCAGGAGGGACAGGGACACTGAAGCTTTCTTT. Translation gives CASRRDRDTEAFF.